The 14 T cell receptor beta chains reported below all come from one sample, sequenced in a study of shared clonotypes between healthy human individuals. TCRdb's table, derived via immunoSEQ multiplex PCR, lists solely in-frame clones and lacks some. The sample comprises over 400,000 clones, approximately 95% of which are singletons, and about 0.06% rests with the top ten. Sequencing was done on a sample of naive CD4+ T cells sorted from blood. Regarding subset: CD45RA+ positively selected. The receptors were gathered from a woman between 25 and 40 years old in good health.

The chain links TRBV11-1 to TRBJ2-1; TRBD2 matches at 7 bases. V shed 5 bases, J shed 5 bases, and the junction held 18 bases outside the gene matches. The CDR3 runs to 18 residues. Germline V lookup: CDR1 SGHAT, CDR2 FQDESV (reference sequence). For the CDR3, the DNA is TGTGCCAGCAGCCCCGTTATGGGACTAACGGCGCGAAACAATGAGCAGTTCTTC. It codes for CASSPVMGLTARNNEQFF.

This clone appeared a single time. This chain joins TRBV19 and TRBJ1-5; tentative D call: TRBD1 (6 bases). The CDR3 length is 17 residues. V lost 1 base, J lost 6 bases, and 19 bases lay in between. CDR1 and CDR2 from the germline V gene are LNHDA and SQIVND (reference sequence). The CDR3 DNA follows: TGTGCCAGTAGTATAGTGGGGACATTTCCCGGAGGTCAGCCCCAGCATTTT. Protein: CASSIVGTFPGGQPQHF.

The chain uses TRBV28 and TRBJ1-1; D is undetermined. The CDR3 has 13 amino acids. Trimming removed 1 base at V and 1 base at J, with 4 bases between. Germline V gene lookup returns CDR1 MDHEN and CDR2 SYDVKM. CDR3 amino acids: CASSLSPNTEAFF. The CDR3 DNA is TGTGCCAGCAGTTTATCTCCGAACACTGAAGCTTTCTTT.

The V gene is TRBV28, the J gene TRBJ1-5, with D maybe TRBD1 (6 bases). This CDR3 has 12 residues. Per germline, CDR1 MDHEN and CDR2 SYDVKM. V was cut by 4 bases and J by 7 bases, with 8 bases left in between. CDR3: CASSSQGQPQHF. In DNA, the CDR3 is TGTGCCAGCAGTTCCCAGGGGCAGCCCCAGCATTTT.

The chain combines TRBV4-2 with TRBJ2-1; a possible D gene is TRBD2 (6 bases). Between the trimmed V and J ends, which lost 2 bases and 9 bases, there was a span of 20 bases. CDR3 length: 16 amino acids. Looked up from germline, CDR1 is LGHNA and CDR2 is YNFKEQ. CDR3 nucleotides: TGTGCCAGCAGCCAACCTCCCGCTAGAGAAGCGGGTGAGCAGTTCTTC. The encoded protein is CASSQPPAREAGEQFF.

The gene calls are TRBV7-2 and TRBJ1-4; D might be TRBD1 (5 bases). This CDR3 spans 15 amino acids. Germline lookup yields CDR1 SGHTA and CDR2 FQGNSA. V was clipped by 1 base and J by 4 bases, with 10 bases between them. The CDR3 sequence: CASSLGLQVNEKLFF. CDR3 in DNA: TGTGCCAGCAGCTTAGGGTTACAGGTTAATGAAAAACTGTTTTTT.

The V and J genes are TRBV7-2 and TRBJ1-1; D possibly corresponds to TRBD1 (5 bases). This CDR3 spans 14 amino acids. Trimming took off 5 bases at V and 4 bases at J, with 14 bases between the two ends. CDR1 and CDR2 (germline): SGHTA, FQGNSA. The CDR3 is CASSASSGGTEAFF. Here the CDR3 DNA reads TGTGCCAGCAGCGCCTCTTCGGGGGGCACTGAAGCTTTCTTT. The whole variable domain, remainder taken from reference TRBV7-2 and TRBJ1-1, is GAGVSQSPSNKVTEKGKDVELRCDPISGHTALYWYRQSLGQGLEFLIYFQGNSAPDKSGLPSDRFSAERTGGSVSTLTIQRTQQEDSAVYLCASSASSGGTEAFFGQGTRLTVV.

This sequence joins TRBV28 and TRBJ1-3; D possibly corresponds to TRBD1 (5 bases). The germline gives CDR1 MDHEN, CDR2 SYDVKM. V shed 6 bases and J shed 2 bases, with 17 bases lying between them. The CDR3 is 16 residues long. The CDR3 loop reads CASSTGPLGPGNTIYF. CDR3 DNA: TGTGCCAGCAGCACGGGACCCCTGGGCCCTGGAAACACCATATATTTT.

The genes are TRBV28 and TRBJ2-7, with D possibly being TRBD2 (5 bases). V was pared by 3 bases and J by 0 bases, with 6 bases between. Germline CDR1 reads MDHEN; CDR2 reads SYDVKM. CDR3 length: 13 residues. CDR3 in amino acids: CASSLRASYEQYF. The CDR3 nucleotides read TGTGCCAGCAGTTTGCGGGCCTCCTACGAGCAGTACTTC.

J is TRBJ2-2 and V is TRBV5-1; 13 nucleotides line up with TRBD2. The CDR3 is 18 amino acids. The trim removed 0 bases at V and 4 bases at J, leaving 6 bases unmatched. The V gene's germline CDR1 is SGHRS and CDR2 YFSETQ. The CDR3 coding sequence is TGCGCCAGCAGCTTGGGACTAGCGGGAGGATCGGGCACCGGGGAGCTGTTTTTT. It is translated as CASSLGLAGGSGTGELFF.

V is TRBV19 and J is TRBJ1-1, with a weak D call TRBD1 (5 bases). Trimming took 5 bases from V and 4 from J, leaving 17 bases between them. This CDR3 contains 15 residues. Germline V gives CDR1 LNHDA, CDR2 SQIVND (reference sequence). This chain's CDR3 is CASSRPGFSVTEAFF. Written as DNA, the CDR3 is TGTGCCAGTAGTCGGCCAGGGTTCTCGGTCACTGAAGCTTTCTTT.

The CDR3: CASSLSPGQGGGLYGYTF. The CDR3 coding sequence is TGTGCCAGCAGTTTATCCCCGGGACAGGGGGGGGGACTTTATGGCTACACCTTC. The chain recombines TRBV28 with TRBJ1-2, with 11 bases fitting TRBD1. V was clipped by 1 base and J by 5 bases; unmatched bases: 12. The CDR3 sequence is 18 residues long. CDR1 and CDR2 from the germline V gene are MDHEN and SYDVKM.

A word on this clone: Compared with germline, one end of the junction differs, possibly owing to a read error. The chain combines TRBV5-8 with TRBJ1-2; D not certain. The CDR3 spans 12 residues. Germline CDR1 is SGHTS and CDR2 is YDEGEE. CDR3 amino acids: CASILVIYGYTF. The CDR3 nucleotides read TGTGCCAGCATCTTGGTCATCTATGGCTACACCTTC.

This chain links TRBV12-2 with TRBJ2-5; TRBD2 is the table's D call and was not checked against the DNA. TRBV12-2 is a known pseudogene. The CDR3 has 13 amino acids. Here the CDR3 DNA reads TGTGCCCCGGGCGGGTCACGGCAAGAGACCCAGTACTTC. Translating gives CAPGGSRQETQYF.